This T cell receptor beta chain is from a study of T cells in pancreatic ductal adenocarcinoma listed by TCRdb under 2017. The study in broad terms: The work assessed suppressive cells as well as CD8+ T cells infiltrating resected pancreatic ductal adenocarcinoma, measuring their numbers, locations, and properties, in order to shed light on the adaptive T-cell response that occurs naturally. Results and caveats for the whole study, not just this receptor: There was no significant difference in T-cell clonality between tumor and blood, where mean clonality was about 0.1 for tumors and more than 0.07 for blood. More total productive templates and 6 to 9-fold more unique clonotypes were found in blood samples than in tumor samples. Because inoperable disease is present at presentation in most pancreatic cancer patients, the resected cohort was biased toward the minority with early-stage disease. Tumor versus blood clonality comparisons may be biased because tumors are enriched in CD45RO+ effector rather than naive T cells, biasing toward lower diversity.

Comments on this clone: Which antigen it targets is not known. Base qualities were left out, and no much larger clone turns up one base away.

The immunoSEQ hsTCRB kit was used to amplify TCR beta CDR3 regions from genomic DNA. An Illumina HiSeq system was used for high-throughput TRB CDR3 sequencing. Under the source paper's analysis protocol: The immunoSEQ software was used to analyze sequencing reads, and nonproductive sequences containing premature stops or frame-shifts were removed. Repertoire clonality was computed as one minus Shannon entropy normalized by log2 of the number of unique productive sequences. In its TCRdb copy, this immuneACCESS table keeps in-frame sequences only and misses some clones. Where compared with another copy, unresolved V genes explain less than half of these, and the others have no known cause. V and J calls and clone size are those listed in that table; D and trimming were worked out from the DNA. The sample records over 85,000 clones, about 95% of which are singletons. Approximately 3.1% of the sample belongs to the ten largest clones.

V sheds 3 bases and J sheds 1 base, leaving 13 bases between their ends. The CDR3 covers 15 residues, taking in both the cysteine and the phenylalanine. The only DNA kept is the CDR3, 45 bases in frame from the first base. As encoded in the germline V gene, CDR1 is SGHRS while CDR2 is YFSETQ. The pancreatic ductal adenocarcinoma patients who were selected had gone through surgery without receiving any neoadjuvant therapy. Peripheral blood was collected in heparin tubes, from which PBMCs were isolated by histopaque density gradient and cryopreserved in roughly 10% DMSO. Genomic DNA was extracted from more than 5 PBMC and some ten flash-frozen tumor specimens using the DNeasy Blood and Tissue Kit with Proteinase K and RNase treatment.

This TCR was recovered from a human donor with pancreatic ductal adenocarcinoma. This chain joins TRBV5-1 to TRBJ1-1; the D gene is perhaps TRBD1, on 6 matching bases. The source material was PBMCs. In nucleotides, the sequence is TGCGCCAGCAGCTGGGGAACAGGGAAGAACACTGAAGCTTTCTTT. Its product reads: CASSWGTGKNTEAFF. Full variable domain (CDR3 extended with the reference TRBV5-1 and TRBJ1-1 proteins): KAGVTQTPRYLIKTRGQQVTLSCSPISGHRSVSWYQQTPGQGLQFLFEYFSETQRNKGNFPGRFSGRQFSNSRSEMNVSTLELGDSALYLCASSWGTGKNTEAFFGQGTRLTVV.